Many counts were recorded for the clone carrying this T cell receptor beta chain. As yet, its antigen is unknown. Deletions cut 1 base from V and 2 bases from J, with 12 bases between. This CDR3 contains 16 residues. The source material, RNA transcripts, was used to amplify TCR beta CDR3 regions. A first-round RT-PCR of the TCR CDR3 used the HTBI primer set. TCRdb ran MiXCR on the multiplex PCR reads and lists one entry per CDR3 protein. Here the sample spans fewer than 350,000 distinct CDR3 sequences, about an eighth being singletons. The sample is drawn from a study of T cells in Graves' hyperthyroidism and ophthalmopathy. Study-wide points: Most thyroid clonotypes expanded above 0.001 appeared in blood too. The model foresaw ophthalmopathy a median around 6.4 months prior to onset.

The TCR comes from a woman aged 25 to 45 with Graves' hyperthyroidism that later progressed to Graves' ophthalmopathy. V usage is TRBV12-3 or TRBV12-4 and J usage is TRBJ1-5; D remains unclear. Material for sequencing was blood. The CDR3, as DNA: TGTGCCAGCAGTTTAGACGGGCGGGGTGGCAATCAGCCCCAGCATTTT. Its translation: CASSLDGRGGNQPQHF.